The 22 T cell receptor beta chains given below trace back to one sample, sequenced in a study of technical replicates of blood from four donors. TCRdb's copy holds only in-frame clones and misses some; the assay was immunoSEQ multiplex PCR. The sample records approximately 84,000 clones, roughly 98% being singletons. The sample taken for sequencing was T cells isolated from PBMCs. The receptors were sampled from a human donor in good health.

This clone has more than one count but fewer than ten. The rearrangement uses TRBV5-4 and TRBJ1-6; TRBD1 is a possible D gene (6 bases). CDR1 is SGHNT and CDR2 is YYREEE in the germline V gene (reference sequence). This CDR3 comprises 13 residues. Trimming stripped 4 bases from V and 11 bases from J, with 13 bases between. This CDR3 reads CASSGGPPAPLHF. Here the CDR3 DNA reads TGTGCCAGCAGCGGGGGCCCGCCGGCACCCCTCCACTTT. The full variable domain, in which reference TRBV5-4 and TRBJ1-6 provide the parts outside the CDR3, is ETGVTQSPTHLIKTRGQQVTLRCSSQSGHNTVSWYQQALGQGPQFIFQYYREEENGRGNFPPRFSGLQFPNYSSELNVNALELDDSALYLCASSGGPPAPLHFGNGTRLTVT.

The gene calls are TRBV21-1 and TRBJ2-7; the D call of TRBD1 is as the table states it, not checked on the DNA. TRBV21-1 is labeled a pseudogene. The CDR3 contains 14 residues. The CDR3 here is CASSNLWGTYEQYF. DNA for the CDR3: TGTGCCAGCAGCAATCTCTGGGGCACCTACGAGCAGTACTTC.

V and J are TRBV5-5 and TRBJ2-7; TRBD1 is a possible D gene (6 bases). The V end was cut by 0 bases, the J end by 5 bases, with 30 bases between. The CDR3 consists of 20 residues. Looked up from germline, CDR1 is SGHKS and CDR2 is YYEKEE (reference sequence). CDR3 sequence (DNA): TGTGCCAGCAGCTTGGACCCTCTTCGACAGACAGGAGAGGTGCAAGACGAGCAGTACTTC. Protein: CASSLDPLRQTGEVQDEQYF.

The chain combines TRBV6-5 with TRBJ2-7; 8 bases map to TRBD1. CDR3 size: 14 residues. CDR1 and CDR2 (germline): MNHEY, SVGAGI. J gave up 6 bases and V 6 bases, and 10 bases lay outside the gene matches. CDR3 nucleotide sequence: TGTGCCAGCAGCACTCACTCGACAGGGGTCGAGCAGTACTTC. Its protein is CASSTHSTGVEQYF.

This chain joins TRBV2 and TRBJ1-5, with D maybe TRBD1 (5 bases). The CDR3 is 15 amino acids. Trimming stripped 4 bases from V and 6 bases from J, with 16 bases between. Germline assignment: CDR1 SNHLY and CDR2 FYNNEI. CDR3 sequence (DNA): TGTGCCAGCAGTGTTAATTTAGGAGGGACTCAGCCCCAGCATTTT. This codes for CASSVNLGGTQPQHF.

The chain has TRBV13 and TRBJ1-5; D not resolved. V gave up 5 bases and J gave up 7 bases, with 9 bases separating them. CDR3 length: 12 residues. CDR1 is PRHDT, CDR2 FYEKMQ, per germline (reference sequence). The CDR3 here is CASSRGVQPQHF. CDR3 coding DNA: TGTGCCAGCAGCCGCGGGGTCCAGCCCCAGCATTTT.

The chain uses TRBV6-6 and TRBJ1-2, with 9 bases fitting TRBD1. Germline CDR1 MNHNY, CDR2 SVGAGI (reference sequence). The CDR3 extends over 15 amino acids. V was pared by 6 bases and J by 5 bases, with 10 bases of the junction left unmatched. The CDR3 sequence: CASSPPGTGYYGYTF. In DNA form, the CDR3 reads TGTGCCAGCAGCCCTCCCGGGACAGGGTATTATGGCTACACCTTC.

Here the CDR3 reads CSATVSEAFF. CDR3 nucleotide sequence: TGCAGTGCTACAGTATCTGAAGCTTTCTTT. V is TRBV20-1 and J is TRBJ1-1; D is undetermined. In germline, CDR1 is DFQATT, CDR2 SNEGSKA (reference sequence). This CDR3 is 10 amino acids long. V was trimmed by 4 bases and J by 6 bases, leaving 6 bases between them.

This chain links TRBV5-1 with TRBJ2-5, with TRBD2 identical over 8 bases. This CDR3 is 16 amino acids long. CDR1 and CDR2 (germline): SGHRS, YFSETQ. The V segment lost 1 base and the J segment 5 bases; nucleotides outside the gene matches: 10. This CDR3 is CASSLRNGGADETQYF. The CDR3 DNA sequence: TGCGCCAGCAGCTTGAGGAACGGGGGGGCTGATGAGACCCAGTACTTC.

This clone was recorded a few times. The chain combines TRBV28 with TRBJ1-2; the D gene is possibly TRBD1 (6 bases). CDR1 MDHEN and CDR2 SYDVKM come from the germline V gene. CDR3 length equals 15 residues. V shed 5 bases and J shed 5 bases, with 18 bases lying between them. CDR3 sequence reads: CASSPPDRIVYGYTF. For the CDR3, the DNA is TGTGCCAGCAGTCCCCCTGACAGGATTGTTTATGGCTACACCTTC.

This sequence joins TRBV6-5 and TRBJ2-2; 7 positions agree with TRBD1. V lost 5 bases and J lost 5; bases outside the gene matches: 8. Germline V gives CDR1 MNHEY, CDR2 SVGAGI. The CDR3 sequence is 15 residues long. This CDR3 is CASSTTGWSTGELFF. CDR3 nucleotide sequence: TGTGCCAGCAGTACGACAGGGTGGAGTACCGGGGAGCTGTTTTTT.

This sequence joins TRBV4-2 and TRBJ2-5, with D possibly being TRBD2 (7 bases). The CDR3 is 16 amino acids. The ends were cut back, 0 bases at V and 4 bases at J, with 15 bases in the middle. The germline CDR1 and CDR2 sequences are LGHNA and YNFKEQ. The DNA of the CDR3 is TGTGCCAGCAGCCAAGATGCATCGGGGGGCGGAGAGACCCAGTACTTC. Protein: CASSQDASGGGETQYF.

V is TRBV29-1 and J is TRBJ1-3; TRBD1 is a possible D gene (5 bases). V dropped 4 bases and J dropped 3 bases, with 22 bases sitting between them. CDR1 and CDR2 from the germline V gene are SQVTM and ANQGSEA. The CDR3 runs 17 residues. In nucleotides, the CDR3 is TGCAGCGTTGTGGGTGCCCGGGCGGGGACTGGTGGAAACACCATATATTTT. This codes for CSVVGARAGTGGNTIYF.

This clone came up a few times. The rearrangement joins TRBV28 to TRBJ1-1, with no clear D. The V and J ends lost 8 bases and 0 bases respectively, with 7 bases between them. Germline CDR1 is MDHEN and CDR2 is SYDVKM. This CDR3 is 12 amino acids long. The CDR3 coding sequence is TGTGCCAGCTGTGTCGTGAACACTGAAGCTTTCTTT. This encodes CASCVVNTEAFF.

J is TRBJ1-1 and V is TRBV19; D may be TRBD1 (5 bases). V was clipped by 5 bases and J by 3 bases, with 13 bases between them. The CDR3 has 14 amino acids. Germline V gene data show CDR1 as LNHDA and CDR2 as SQIVND (reference sequence). CDR3 in DNA: TGTGCCAGTAGTGCCAGGGATAGGGACACTGAAGCTTTCTTT. The encoded protein is CASSARDRDTEAFF.

The chain has TRBV2 and TRBJ2-7, with a tentative D call TRBD1 (6 bases). The CDR3 totals 14 residues. Germline lookup yields CDR1 SNHLY and CDR2 FYNNEI. Trimming shortened V by 5 bases and J by 2 bases, and 13 bases separated the two germline ends. CDR3 bases: TGTGCCAGCAGTCCAACGGGACACCCCTACGAGCAGTACTTC. It translates to CASSPTGHPYEQYF.

This chain links TRBV6-1 with TRBJ2-3; weak D call: TRBD2 (5 bases). V was trimmed by 6 bases and J by 0 bases, leaving 10 bases between them. This CDR3 is 14 amino acids long. Germline-derived CDR1 and CDR2 are MNHNS and SASEGT. CDR3 protein: CASRAEPSTDTQYF. The CDR3 bases are TGTGCCAGCAGAGCGGAGCCTAGCACAGATACGCAGTATTTT.

The chain uses TRBV6-4 and TRBJ1-5; D is perhaps TRBD1 (6 bases). Trimming removed 6 bases at V and 0 bases at J, with 12 bases between. The CDR3 runs to 15 residues. From germline, CDR1 is MRHNA and CDR2 SNTAGT. CDR3 DNA: TGTGCCAGCAGACGGTCAGGGGATAGCAATCAGCCCCAGCATTTT. Protein product: CASRRSGDSNQPQHF.

The CDR3 loop reads CASTPQGSSYEQYF. DNA for the CDR3: TGTGCCAGCACCCCCCAGGGCTCGTCCTACGAGCAGTACTTC. This chain uses TRBV7-9 with TRBJ2-7; perhaps TRBD1 as D (5 bases). The CDR3 extends over 14 amino acids. The germline V gene encodes CDR1 SEHNR and CDR2 FQNEAQ (reference sequence). Deletions cut 7 bases from V and 1 base from J, with 14 bases between.

The V and J genes are TRBV18 and TRBJ2-7; TRBD2 is a possible D gene (6 bases). The CDR3 length is 16 residues. Trimming cost V 4 bases and J 3 bases, with 19 bases left between them. Germline V gene lookup returns CDR1 KGHSH and CDR2 LQKENI. In DNA, the CDR3 is TGTGCCAGCTCACTTATTGGGACTGGGCCGGGCTACGAGCAGTACTTC. Residues: CASSLIGTGPGYEQYF.

The chain carries TRBV29-1 and TRBJ1-2; D unclear. Germline lookup yields CDR1 SQVTM and CDR2 ANQGSEA. V dropped 7 bases and J dropped 2 bases, with 14 bases sitting between them. This CDR3 contains 13 residues. The CDR3 region has the DNA TGCAGCGCTCTGGAGGGATTCAACTATGGCTACACCTTC. Translating it yields CSALEGFNYGYTF.

This chain joins TRBV10-3 and TRBJ1-5; TRBD1 aligns across 8 bases. The CDR3 is 13 residues long. V lost 5 bases and J lost 6; bases outside the gene matches: 3. Germline V gives CDR1 ENHRY, CDR2 SYGVKD. Written as DNA, the CDR3 is TGTGCCATCAGTTCCGACAGGGGTCAGCCCCAGCATTTT. Translating gives CAISSDRGQPQHF.